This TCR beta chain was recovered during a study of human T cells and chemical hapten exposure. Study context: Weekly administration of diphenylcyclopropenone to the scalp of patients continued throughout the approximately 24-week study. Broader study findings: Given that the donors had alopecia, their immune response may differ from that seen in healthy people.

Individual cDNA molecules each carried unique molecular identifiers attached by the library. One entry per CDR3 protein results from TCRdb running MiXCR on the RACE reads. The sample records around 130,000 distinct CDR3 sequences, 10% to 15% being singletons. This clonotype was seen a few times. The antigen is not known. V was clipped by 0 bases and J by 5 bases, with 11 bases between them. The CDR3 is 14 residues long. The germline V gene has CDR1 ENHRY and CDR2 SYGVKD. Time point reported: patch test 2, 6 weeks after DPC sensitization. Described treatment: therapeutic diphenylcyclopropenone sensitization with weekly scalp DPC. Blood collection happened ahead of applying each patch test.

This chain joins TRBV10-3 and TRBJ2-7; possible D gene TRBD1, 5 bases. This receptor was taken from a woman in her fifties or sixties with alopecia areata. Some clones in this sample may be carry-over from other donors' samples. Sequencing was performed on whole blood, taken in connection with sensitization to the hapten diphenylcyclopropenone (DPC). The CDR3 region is CAISESSRVDEQYF. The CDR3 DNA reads TGTGCCATCAGTGAGTCCAGCAGGGTTGACGAGCAGTACTTC.